The following is a T cell receptor beta chain sequence with its context. What it recognizes is unknown. The PCR was carried out with 60 Vbeta primers and 13 Jbeta primers. Data came from immunoSEQ multiplex PCR; TCRdb stores just in-frame clones and leaves some out. There are 89,000 or so clones in the sample; approximately 84% occur only once, and around 6% lies in the top ten. V was trimmed by 7 bases and J by 4 bases, leaving 19 bases between them. CDR1 and CDR2 from the germline V gene are SEHNR and FQNEAQ (reference sequence). CDR3 size: 15 residues. The data were taken from a study of cytomegalovirus exposure and HLA in healthy donors. Looking at the study overall: Genetic ancestry analysis placed around four fifths of the roughly 400 donors that were genotyped in the Caucasian-associated cluster.

Study observations and caveats: Earlier findings revealed that most TCR beta V segments proved productive either about 90% or about 30% of the time.

The TCR originated in a woman younger than 35 in good health and CMV-seropositive. Sequencing was performed on PBMCs. This sequence joins TRBV7-9 and TRBJ1-1, with a tentative D call TRBD1 (5 bases). This chain's CDR3 is CASTIRGSASTEAFF. In DNA form, the CDR3 reads TGTGCCAGCACCATACGGGGGAGCGCGAGCACTGAAGCTTTCTTT.